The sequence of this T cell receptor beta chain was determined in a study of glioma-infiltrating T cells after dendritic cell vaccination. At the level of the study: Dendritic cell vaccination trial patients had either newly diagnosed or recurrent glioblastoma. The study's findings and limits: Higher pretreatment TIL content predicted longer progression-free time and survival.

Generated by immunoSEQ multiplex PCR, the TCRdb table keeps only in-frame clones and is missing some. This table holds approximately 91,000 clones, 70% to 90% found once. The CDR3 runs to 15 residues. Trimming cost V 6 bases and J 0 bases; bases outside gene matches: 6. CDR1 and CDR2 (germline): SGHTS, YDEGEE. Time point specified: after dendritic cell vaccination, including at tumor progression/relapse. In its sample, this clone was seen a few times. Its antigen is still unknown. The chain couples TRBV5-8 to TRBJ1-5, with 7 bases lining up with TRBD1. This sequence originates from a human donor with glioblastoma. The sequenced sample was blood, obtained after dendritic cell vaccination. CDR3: CASIKQGYSNQPQHF. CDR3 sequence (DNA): TGTGCCAGCATAAAACAGGGGTATAGCAATCAGCCCCAGCATTTT.